The 9 T cell receptor beta chains below were found in one sample sequenced in a study of OX40 agonist ivuxolimab in advanced cancers. Generated by immunoSEQ multiplex PCR, the TCRdb table keeps only in-frame clones and is missing some. Here the sample spans tens of thousands of clones, approximately 90% being singletons. This material consisted of CD4+ or CD8+ T cells sorted from blood, taken in a trial of the OX40 agonist ivuxolimab. The receptors were sampled from an adult with an advanced solid tumor such as melanoma, head and neck, liver or kidney cancer.

This chain links TRBV18 with TRBJ2-1, with TRBD2 identical over 12 bases. The CDR3 loop spans 18 amino acids. J lost 1 base, V lost 5 bases, and 9 bases had no gene match. Germline V gene lookup returns CDR1 KGHSH and CDR2 LQKENI. CDR3 residues: CASSFLAGGPGSYNEQFF. In DNA form, the CDR3 reads TGTGCCAGCTCATTTCTAGCGGGAGGGCCGGGGTCCTACAATGAGCAGTTCTTC.

The CDR3 DNA reads TGTGCCAGCAGCCCTAGTGGAGGTTCGGAGACCCAGTACTTC. This encodes CASSPSGGSETQYF. The J gene is TRBJ2-5, the V gene TRBV7-9; the D gene is possibly TRBD2 (5 bases). V shed 5 bases and J shed 5 bases, with 15 bases lying between them. The CDR3 runs 14 residues. CDR1 SEHNR and CDR2 FQNEAQ come from the germline V gene (reference sequence).

V gene TRBV10-3 combines with J gene TRBJ2-1; 12 nucleotides line up with TRBD2. The junction had 2 bases not matched to a gene; V was cut back by 6 bases and J by 5 bases. The CDR3 runs 14 residues. Germline lookup yields CDR1 ENHRY and CDR2 SYGVKD. CDR3 DNA: TGTGCCATCAGGCGGACTAGCGGGGACAATGAGCAGTTCTTC. Protein product: CAIRRTSGDNEQFF.

The CDR3 coding sequence is TGTGCCAGCAGCCTAGTGGGTCAGAGAAACACCATATATTTT. Its protein product is CASSLVGQRNTIYF. The V and J genes are TRBV7-9 and TRBJ1-3; D ambiguous. Germline loops: CDR1 SEHNR, CDR2 FQNEAQ (reference sequence). Trimming removed 5 bases at V and 5 bases at J, with 13 bases between. The CDR3 is 14 amino acids.

The rearrangement joins TRBV5-6 to TRBJ1-4; D not certain. The CDR3 is 13 residues long. V was trimmed by 0 bases and J by 4 bases, leaving 4 bases between them. The V gene's germline CDR1 is SGHDT and CDR2 YYEEEE. CDR3 residues: CASSLGFNEKLFF. The CDR3 bases are TGTGCCAGCAGCTTGGGCTTTAATGAAAAACTGTTTTTT.

V usage is TRBV28 and J usage is TRBJ1-1; 11 bases fit TRBD1. The CDR3 loop spans 15 amino acids. Germline V CDR1 and CDR2: MDHEN, SYDVKM. The V segment lost 9 bases and the J segment 4 bases; nucleotides outside the gene matches: 10. The CDR3, as DNA: TGTGCCAGTACAACCGGACAGGGGGCGCCCACTGAAGCTTTCTTT. Its protein product is CASTTGQGAPTEAFF. Full variable domain (outside the CDR3, taken from reference TRBV28 and TRBJ1-1): DVKVTQSSRYLVKRTGEKVFLECVQDMDHENMFWYRQDPGLGLRLIYFSYDVKMKEKGDIPEGYSVSREKKERFSLILESASTNQTSMYLCASTTGQGAPTEAFFGQGTRLTVV.

J is TRBJ2-1 and V is TRBV11-3; a possible D gene is TRBD2 (5 bases). The germline gives CDR1 SGHNT, CDR2 YENEEA. V shed 8 bases and J shed 0 bases, with 8 bases lying between them. The CDR3 contains 13 residues. The CDR3 DNA reads TGTGCCAGCGGGAGAAGCTCCTACAATGAGCAGTTCTTC. This encodes CASGRSSYNEQFF. The entire variable domain, with the rest obtained from reference TRBV11-3 and TRBJ2-1, is as follows: EAGVVQSPRYKIIEKKQPVAFWCNPISGHNTLYWYLQNLGQGPELLIRYENEEAVDDSQLPKDRFSAERLKGVDSTLKIQPAELGDSAVYLCASGRSSYNEQFFGPGTRLTVL.

The chain combines TRBV5-1 with TRBJ2-7; 7 bases align to TRBD1. The V gene end was trimmed by 0 bases and the J gene end by 3 bases; junction bases not matched to a gene: 3. The CDR3 runs to 14 residues. The germline gives CDR1 SGHRS, CDR2 YFSETQ. The CDR3 is CASSLAGTDYEQYF. In nucleotides, the CDR3 is TGCGCCAGCAGCTTGGCCGGGACAGACTACGAGCAGTACTTC.

This clone was observed a few times. The chain couples TRBV11-2 to TRBJ2-1; 13 nucleotides align to TRBD2. J lost 3 bases, V lost 6 bases, and 5 bases had no gene match. Germline lookup yields CDR1 SGHAT and CDR2 FQNNGV. The CDR3 loop spans 16 amino acids. CDR3 region: CASSPGLAGFYNEQFF. The CDR3 nucleotides read TGTGCCAGCAGTCCGGGACTAGCGGGATTCTACAATGAGCAGTTCTTC.